This entry lists 14 T cell receptor beta chains sequenced from one sample in a study of T cells expressing NK-cell markers. TCRdb reanalyzed the 5' RACE reads and collapses them to one entry per CDR3 protein, without DNA. The repertoire shows about 450,000 distinct CDR3 sequences; the top ten hold 7.3%. The specimen sequenced was blood T cells: a sorted CD56 or NKG2C T cell subset, CD4+ or CD8+ T cells, or bulk PBMC T cells (not recorded which). Source of these receptors: a woman aged 18-70 years in good health.

The chain recombines TRBV20-1 with TRBJ2-1; TCRdb calls TRBD2, which cannot be checked without DNA. The length of the CDR3 is 16 residues. The germline V gene has CDR1 DFQATT and CDR2 SNEGSKA (reference sequence). The chain's CDR3 is CSARDVAGGRYNEQFF.

The genes are TRBV12-3 or TRBV12-4 and TRBJ2-5; TCRdb indicates TRBD2, and absent DNA this call remains unverified. The length of the CDR3 is 14 residues. CDR3 sequence reads: CASSVTSGQETQYF.

This chain links TRBV4-3 with TRBJ2-7. Looked up from germline, CDR1 is LGHNA and CDR2 is YSLEER. The CDR3 covers 17 residues. The CDR3 loop reads CASSQDHVRMSSYEQYF.

The V and J genes are TRBV5-6 and TRBJ2-1; TCRdb's D call, TRBD2, is unchecked because there is no DNA. Germline lookup yields CDR1 SGHDT and CDR2 YYEEEE. The CDR3 loop spans 16 amino acids. The CDR3 region is CASSLEYSGGYNEQFF.

The chain's CDR3 is CSAGDSLGTEAFF. The rearrangement joins TRBV29-1 to TRBJ1-1; TCRdb's D call of TRBD1 is untestable without DNA. This CDR3 is 13 amino acids long. From germline, CDR1 is SQVTM and CDR2 ANQGSEA.

V is TRBV4-3 and J is TRBJ2-1; TCRdb reports TRBD1, a call that lacks DNA to check it against. Per the germline V gene, CDR1 is LGHNA and CDR2 is YSLEER. The CDR3 extends over 17 amino acids. CDR3 amino acids: CASSQEGGQGGYNEQFF.

The V call is TRBV19, the J call TRBJ1-6. CDR1 LNHDA and CDR2 SQIVND come from the germline V gene (reference sequence). The CDR3 contains 14 residues. The CDR3 sequence: CASSISHLNSPLHF.

This sequence joins TRBV29-1 and TRBJ2-5; checking the TCRdb D call of TRBD1 is not possible without DNA. The germline V gene has CDR1 SQVTM and CDR2 ANQGSEA. The CDR3 runs to 13 residues. This chain's CDR3 is CSVLRQNQETQYF.

V and J are TRBV11-2 and TRBJ2-3; the D call of TRBD1 rests on TCRdb alone, since no DNA is present to check it. There are 13 residues in the CDR3. In germline, CDR1 is SGHAT, CDR2 FQNNGV. The CDR3 here is CASSSPVTDTQYF.

The V call is TRBV7-3, the J call TRBJ2-3; TCRdb's D call of TRBD2 is untestable without DNA. Germline CDR1 and CDR2: SGHTA and FQGTGA. The CDR3 runs 15 residues. CDR3 amino acids: CASSWDQRGRDTQYF.

V and J are TRBV24-1 and TRBJ1-2. Germline V gene sequence: CDR1 KGHDR, CDR2 SFDVKD. This CDR3 has 14 residues. CDR3 region: CATSDLNVNYGYTF.

The J gene is TRBJ1-5, the V gene TRBV12-3 or TRBV12-4; no DNA is available, so the TRBD1 call from TCRdb remains unchecked. The CDR3 runs to 14 residues. CDR3 amino acids: CASSSQGATQPQHF.

This chain connects TRBV12-3 or TRBV12-4 to TRBJ2-5; absent DNA, TCRdb's TRBD2 call cannot be checked. The length of the CDR3 is 13 residues. The CDR3 is CASRGGVSETQYF.

The chain joins TRBV6-2 or TRBV6-3 to TRBJ2-1; no DNA is available, so the TRBD1 call from TCRdb remains unchecked. This CDR3 is built from 15 residues. Germline V lookup: CDR1 MNHEY, CDR2 SVGEGT. CDR3 sequence: CASQPPAGFYNEQFF.